The present TCR beta chain was sequenced within a study of CD8+ T cells in alopecia areata (dated by TCRdb to between 2018 and 2020). Describing the broader study: High-throughput TCRbeta sequencing was used to examine T cell clonal expansion in alopecia areata in both the C3H/HeJ mouse model and human patients. Human TCRbeta sequencing covered scalp tissue and sorted CD4+ and CD8+ peripheral blood T cells from patchy and totalis/universalis alopecia areata patients and healthy controls. Scalp clonality was compared among normal scalp (n=4), patchy alopecia areata scalp (n=8), and alopecia totalis/universalis scalp (n=8). The RNA source kit depended on sample type: the PAXgene miRNA kit for fixed scalp, the miRNeasy kit for PBMCs, and the RNeasy kit for mouse skin. Amplification of TCRbeta CDR3 regions was done by immunoSEQ multiplex PCR using 35 Vbeta forward primers and 13 Jbeta reverse primers. What the authors observed across the whole study: Compared with normal scalp, lesional scalp, particularly in alopecia totalis/universalis, had higher clonality and more expanded CD8+ clones, which suggests antigenic drive. Shared TCR sequences between patients were less evident than in mice, which may be partly attributable to HLA diversity in the patient population. Unlike mouse skin, which is dominated by gammadelta T cells, normal human skin has resident alphabeta T cells that are also sequenced, and this complicates analysis of the scalp TCR repertoire.

The library was obtained by the immunoSEQ multiplex PCR assay. RNA was extracted from all samples and reverse transcribed into cDNA, which served as template for TCR sequencing. SuperScript III was used to make first-strand cDNA, primed with a 2:1 mix of oligo-dT and random hexamers. A synthetic immune receptor repertoire was used to gauge amplification bias, and whatever bias remained was removed computationally. The published analysis was carried out like this. Raw reads were preprocessed for error removal, and CDR3 was defined according to IMGT conventions as running from the conserved cysteine to phenylalanine. Clonality was computed by normalizing Shannon entropy by log2 of the number of productive unique TCRs and subtracting the result from 1. Whether scalp clones were CD4 or CD8 was inferred by matching scalp TCRbeta sequences against CD4 and CD8 repertoires sorted from blood. TCRdb's version of the immuneACCESS table is confined to in-frame rearrangements and falls short of the full clone set. An unresolved V gene accounts for under half of the shortfall where checked; the remainder is of unknown origin. V, J and clone size were drawn from that table, and D and trimming were deduced from the DNA. The sample table records 110,000 or so clones; 55% to 70% of these occur just once. Clones ranked in the top ten supply around 2.7% of the sample.

PBMCs were separated by density centrifugation and stained for CD3, CD4 and CD8, after which CD4+ and CD8+ T cells were sorted on a FACSAria. Scalp biopsies and blood samples were obtained from unaffected controls. Spanning cysteine to phenylalanine, the CDR3 consists of 11 amino acids. Just the 33-base CDR3 DNA is kept, in frame starting at base 1. The germline V gene gives CDR1 as MNHEY and CDR2 as SVGAGI. Trimming costs V 5 bases and J 6 bases, and their ends lie 6 bases apart. About this clone itself: Its antigen is still unknown. No much larger clone exists at a distance of one base, and base qualities are not known.

The chain is made from TRBV6-5 and TRBJ2-3; the D gene cannot be resolved reliably. This clonotype was obtained from a human donor in good health. The material sequenced was CD4+ T cells sorted from blood. The CDR3 protein sequence reads: CASSGSDTQYF. The bases read TGTGCCAGCAGTGGGTCGGATACGCAGTATTTT.